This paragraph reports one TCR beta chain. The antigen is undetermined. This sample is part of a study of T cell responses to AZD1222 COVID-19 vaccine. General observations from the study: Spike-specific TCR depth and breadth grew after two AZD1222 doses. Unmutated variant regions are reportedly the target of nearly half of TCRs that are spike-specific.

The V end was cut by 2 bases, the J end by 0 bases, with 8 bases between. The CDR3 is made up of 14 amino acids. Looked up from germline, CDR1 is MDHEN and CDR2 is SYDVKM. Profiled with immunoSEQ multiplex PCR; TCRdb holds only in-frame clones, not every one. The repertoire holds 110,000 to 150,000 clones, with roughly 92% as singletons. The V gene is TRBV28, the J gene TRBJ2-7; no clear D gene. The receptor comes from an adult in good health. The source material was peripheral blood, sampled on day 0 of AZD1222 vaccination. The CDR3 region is CASSLGRFSYEQYF. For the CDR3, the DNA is TGTGCCAGCAGTTTAGGGCGGTTCTCCTACGAGCAGTACTTC. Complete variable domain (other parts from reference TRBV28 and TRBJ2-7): DVKVTQSSRYLVKRTGEKVFLECVQDMDHENMFWYRQDPGLGLRLIYFSYDVKMKEKGDIPEGYSVSREKKERFSLILESASTNQTSMYLCASSLGRFSYEQYFGPGTRLTVT.